This T cell receptor (beta chain) was observed in a study of control samples from healthy donors and cancer patients. The CDR3 loop spans 11 amino acids. The germline gives CDR1 SGHTA, CDR2 FQGNSA. Trimming removed 5 bases at V and 4 bases at J, with 6 bases between. The protocol was immunoSEQ multiplex PCR, while the TCRdb copy is restricted to in-frame clones and leaves out a portion. This sample yields tens of thousands of clones, of which roughly 89% are seen a single time; less than 7% belongs to the top ten. The receptor was isolated from a man aged 45-65 years in good health. Sequencing was performed on blood. The rearrangement links TRBV7-2 to TRBJ2-7, with no clear D. CDR3 nucleotides: TGTGCCAGCAGCCAGGCGTACGAGCAGTACTTC. Protein sequence: CASSQAYEQYF.